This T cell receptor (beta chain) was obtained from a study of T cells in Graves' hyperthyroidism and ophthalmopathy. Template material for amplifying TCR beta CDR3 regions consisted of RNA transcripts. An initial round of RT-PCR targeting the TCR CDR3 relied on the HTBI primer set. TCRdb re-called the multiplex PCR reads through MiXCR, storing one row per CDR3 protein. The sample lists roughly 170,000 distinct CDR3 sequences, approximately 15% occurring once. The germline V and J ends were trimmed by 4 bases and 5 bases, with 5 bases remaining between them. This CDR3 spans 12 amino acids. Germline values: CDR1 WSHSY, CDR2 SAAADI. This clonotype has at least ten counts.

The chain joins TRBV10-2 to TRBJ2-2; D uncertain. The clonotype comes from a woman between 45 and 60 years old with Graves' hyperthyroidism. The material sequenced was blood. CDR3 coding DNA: TGCGCCAGCAGTGGAGGAACCGGGGAGCTGTTTTTT. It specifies CASSGGTGELFF.